This TCR beta chain appears in the sequencing data of a study of blood T cell repertoires in COVID-19. Study overall: PBMCs, B-cell-depleted T cells, or T cells provided the cDNA or gDNA that made up the material.

Trimming shortened V by 0 bases and J by 2 bases, and 11 bases separated the two germline ends. CDR1 is SGHRS and CDR2 is YFSETQ in the germline V gene. The length of the CDR3 is 16 residues. This table comes from immunoSEQ multiplex PCR, and its TCRdb copy is limited to in-frame clones, with some not included. Of 150,000 to 200,000 clones in the sample, over 70% were seen once. Sample: PBMCs or T cells enriched from blood (not recorded which). The receptor was isolated from a man aged 45 to 65 who had recovered from COVID-19. The chain employs TRBV5-1 and TRBJ1-4, with D maybe TRBD1 (6 bases). The CDR3 nucleotides are TGCGCCAGCAGCTTGGTTCTGCAGGGGACTAATGAAAAACTGTTTTTT. This encodes CASSLVLQGTNEKLFF.